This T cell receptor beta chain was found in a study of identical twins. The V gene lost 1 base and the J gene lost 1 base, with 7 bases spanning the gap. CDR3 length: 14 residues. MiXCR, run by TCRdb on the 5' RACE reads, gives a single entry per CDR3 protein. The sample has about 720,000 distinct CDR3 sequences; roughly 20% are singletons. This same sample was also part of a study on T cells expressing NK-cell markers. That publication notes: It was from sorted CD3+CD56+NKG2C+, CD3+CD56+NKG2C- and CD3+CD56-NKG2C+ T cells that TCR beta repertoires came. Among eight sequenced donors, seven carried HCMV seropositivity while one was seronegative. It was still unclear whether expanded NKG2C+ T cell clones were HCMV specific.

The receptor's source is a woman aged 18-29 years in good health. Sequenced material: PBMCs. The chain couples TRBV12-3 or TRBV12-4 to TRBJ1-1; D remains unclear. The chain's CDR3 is CASSLDHTNTEAFF. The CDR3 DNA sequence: TGTGCCAGCAGTTTAGATCACACGAACACTGAAGCTTTCTTT.